This T cell receptor beta chain was sequenced in a study of T cell responses to AZD1222 COVID-19 vaccine. CDR1 and CDR2 (germline): SGHTA, FQGNSA. The CDR3 contains 13 residues. V was trimmed by 5 bases and J by 13 bases, leaving 20 bases between them. Generated by immunoSEQ multiplex PCR, the TCRdb table keeps only in-frame clones and is missing some. The sample includes around 150,000 clones, under 95% of them seen just once. V and J are TRBV7-2 and TRBJ2-5; no reliable D call. This sequence was found in an adult in good health. Here the sequenced sample was peripheral blood, taken on day 0 of AZD1222 vaccination. CDR3 DNA sequence: TGTGCCAGCAGCCCCCCCTCCCGGACCTCCTTGTACTTC. It is translated as CASSPPSRTSLYF.